These 14 T cell receptor beta chains share one sample of origin, sequenced in a study of Ad26.COV2.S vaccination and SARS-CoV-2 variants. Treatment: around 19 received Ad26.COV2.S at low or high dose, single or two shots; several received placebo; per-sample allocation not given. Sampling occurred on day 63 after the first vaccine or placebo injection. Profiling relied on immunoSEQ multiplex PCR, and the TCRdb table lists in-frame clones only, not all of them. The data contain about 260,000 clones, around 90% of them singletons. The specimen comprised peripheral blood, sampled in a trial of Ad26.COV2.S vaccine versus placebo. Receptors originate from a person aged 18-65 years who received the Ad26.COV2.S COVID-19 vaccine or a placebo.

This chain joins TRBV3-1 (or the pseudogene TRBV3-2) and TRBJ2-3, with a possible D match to TRBD2 (5 bases). Germline CDR1 is LGHDT and CDR2 is YNNKEL (reference sequence). The V end was cut by 4 bases, the J end by 5 bases, with 16 bases between. This CDR3 has 15 amino acids. CDR3 nucleotides: TGTGCCAGCAGCCTTAACGCCCGGAGGAAAGATACGCAGTATTTT. Residues: CASSLNARRKDTQYF.

This clone showed up just a few times. This chain connects TRBV5-4 to TRBJ2-5, with 11 bases lining up with TRBD2. Trimming at V came to 0 bases and at J to 4 bases, leaving 5 bases not matched to a gene. The CDR3 runs 16 residues. The germline gives CDR1 SGHNT, CDR2 YYREEE (reference sequence). CDR3 nucleotides: TGTGCCAGCAGCTTGGTAGCGGGAGGGGGCGGAGAGACCCAGTACTTC. It codes for CASSLVAGGGGETQYF.

This clone was detected only a few times. The chain recombines TRBV19 with TRBJ1-1; 11 bases agree with TRBD1. The trim removed 3 bases at V and 5 bases at J, leaving 2 bases unmatched. This CDR3 comprises 14 residues. Germline-derived CDR1 and CDR2 are LNHDA and SQIVND (reference sequence). CDR3: CASSMGTGGTEAFF. The DNA for the CDR3 is TGTGCCAGTAGTATGGGGACAGGGGGGACTGAAGCTTTCTTT.

The CDR3 is CASSLGNRAGELFF. The CDR3 region has the DNA TGTGCCAGCAGCTTAGGGAACAGGGCCGGGGAGCTGTTTTTT. This chain links TRBV11-3 with TRBJ2-2; possibly TRBD1 for D (6 bases). Trimming removed 1 base from V and 6 bases from J, with 9 bases in between. Germline lookup yields CDR1 SGHNT and CDR2 YENEEA. The CDR3 runs to 14 residues. Using reference TRBV11-3 and TRBJ2-2 for the parts outside the CDR3, the full variable domain is EAGVVQSPRYKIIEKKQPVAFWCNPISGHNTLYWYLQNLGQGPELLIRYENEEAVDDSQLPKDRFSAERLKGVDSTLKIQPAELGDSAVYLCASSLGNRAGELFFGEGSRLTVL.

The gene calls are TRBV10-3 and TRBJ2-2; D may be TRBD1 (7 bases). The CDR3 has 17 residues. Germline V gives CDR1 ENHRY, CDR2 SYGVKD. V was cut by 3 bases and J by 0 bases, with 14 bases left in between. The CDR3 nucleotides read TGTGCCATCAGTGACCCCCGGGGGACAGCGAACACCGGGGAGCTGTTTTTT. Translating it yields CAISDPRGTANTGELFF.

The rearrangement joins TRBV20-1 to TRBJ1-1; D is perhaps TRBD1 (6 bases). The germline CDR1 and CDR2 sequences are DFQATT and SNEGSKA (reference sequence). The V gene lost 3 bases and the J gene lost 5 bases, with 13 bases spanning the gap. The CDR3 consists of 13 residues. The CDR3 sequence: CSASEGGVTEAFF. The CDR3 nucleotides read TGCAGTGCTAGTGAGGGGGGCGTTACTGAAGCTTTCTTT.

The chain recombines TRBV7-8 with TRBJ2-1; 7 bases are shared with TRBD1. The V and J ends lost 4 bases and 4 bases, in that order; junction bases with no gene match: 10. CDR1 SGHVS and CDR2 FQNEAQ come from the germline V gene. This CDR3 is 16 amino acids long. The CDR3 nucleotides read TGTGCCAGCAGCTCCCAACAGGGGTTAGGGTACAATGAGCAGTTCTTC. This sequence encodes CASSSQQGLGYNEQFF.

This rearrangement joins TRBV12-3 or TRBV12-4 to TRBJ2-5; tentatively, D is TRBD2 (6 bases). The CDR3 length is 13 residues. V was clipped by 0 bases and J by 4 bases, with 6 bases between them. CDR3 coding DNA: TGTGCCAGCAGTTTAGCTAGCGGAGAGACCCAGTACTTC. Protein: CASSLASGETQYF.

The chain has TRBV3-1 (or the pseudogene TRBV3-2) and TRBJ1-1; perhaps TRBD1 as D (5 bases). The CDR3 spans 15 residues. CDR1 LGHDT and CDR2 YNNKEL come from the germline V gene (reference sequence). V was pared by 4 bases and J by 8 bases, with 20 bases between. The CDR3, as DNA: TGTGCCAGCAGCCTCCCAAATGTCAGGGCCGCGGAAGCTTTCTTT. Translating it yields CASSLPNVRAAEAFF.

The rearrangement uses TRBV24-1 and TRBJ2-1; D is unclear. The germline V gene has CDR1 KGHDR and CDR2 SFDVKD. Deletions cut 1 base from V and 8 bases from J, with 8 bases between. The CDR3 is 13 amino acids. CDR3 in amino acids: CATSDFSTDEQFF. CDR3 DNA: TGTGCCACCAGTGATTTTTCGACGGATGAGCAGTTCTTC.

The chain carries TRBV7-2 and TRBJ2-5; D is possibly TRBD2 (6 bases). The ends were cut back, 3 bases at V and 1 base at J, with 9 bases in the middle. This CDR3 region has 14 residues. Looked up from germline, CDR1 is SGHTA and CDR2 is FQGNSA. CDR3 region: CASSFGGAQETQYF. CDR3 coding DNA: TGTGCCAGCAGCTTTGGCGGGGCCCAAGAGACCCAGTACTTC.

The J gene is TRBJ2-3, the V gene TRBV7-9, with no clear D. The CDR3 covers 13 residues. Germline CDR1 is SEHNR and CDR2 is FQNEAQ (reference sequence). V lost 3 bases to trimming and J lost 5 bases, with 9 bases between them. In DNA form, the CDR3 reads TGTGCCAGCAGCTTGGTGGTATTAGATACGCAGTATTTT. Encoded protein: CASSLVVLDTQYF.

The CDR3 DNA reads as TGTGCCAGCTCACCACCCCGGGACAGGGTGGAGACCCAGTACTTC. This translates into CASSPPRDRVETQYF. The chain employs TRBV18 and TRBJ2-5; 9 bases fit TRBD1. J was trimmed by 5 bases and V by 0 bases; bases with no gene match: 4. CDR1 is KGHSH, CDR2 LQKENI, per germline. This CDR3 is built from 15 residues.

The chain recombines TRBV3-1 (or the pseudogene TRBV3-2) with TRBJ2-1, with D perhaps matching TRBD1 or TRBD2 (5 bases each). This CDR3 contains 15 residues. Germline loops: CDR1 LGHDT, CDR2 YNNKEL (reference sequence). The ends were cut back, 3 bases at V and 4 bases at J, with 13 bases in the middle. DNA for the CDR3: TGTGCCAGCAGCCAGTGGGACCTCGTTTACAATGAGCAGTTCTTC. Protein sequence: CASSQWDLVYNEQFF.